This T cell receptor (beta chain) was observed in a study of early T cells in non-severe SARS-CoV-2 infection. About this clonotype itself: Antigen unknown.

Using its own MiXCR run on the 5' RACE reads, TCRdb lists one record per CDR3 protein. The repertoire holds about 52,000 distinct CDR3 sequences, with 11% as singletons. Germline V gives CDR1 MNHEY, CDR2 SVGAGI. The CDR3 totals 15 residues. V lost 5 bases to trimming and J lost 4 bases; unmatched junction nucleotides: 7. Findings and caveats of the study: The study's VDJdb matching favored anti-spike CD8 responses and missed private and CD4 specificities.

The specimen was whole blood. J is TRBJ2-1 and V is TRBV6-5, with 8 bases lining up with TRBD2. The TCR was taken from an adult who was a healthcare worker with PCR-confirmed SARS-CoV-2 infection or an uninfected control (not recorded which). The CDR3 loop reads CASSARTSSYNEQFF. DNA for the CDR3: TGTGCCAGCAGTGCGCGGACTAGCTCTTACAATGAGCAGTTCTTC.